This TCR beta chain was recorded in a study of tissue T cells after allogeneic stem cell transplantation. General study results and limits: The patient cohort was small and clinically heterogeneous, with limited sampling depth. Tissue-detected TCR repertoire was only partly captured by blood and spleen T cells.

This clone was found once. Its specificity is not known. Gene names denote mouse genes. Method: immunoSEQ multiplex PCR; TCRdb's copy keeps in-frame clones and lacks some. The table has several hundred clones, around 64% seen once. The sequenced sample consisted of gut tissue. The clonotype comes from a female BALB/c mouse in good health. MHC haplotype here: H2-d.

The CDR3: CASSIEGGTTEVFF. The DNA read from the CDR3 is TGTGCCAGCAGTATAGAGGGGGGAACGACAGAAGTCTTC. The genes are TRBV19 and TRBJ1-1; tentatively, D is TRBD1 (6 bases). Read sequence stops 1 residue before the CDR3 end, and the germline J gene provides the missing end. The V end was cut by 0 bases, the J end by 5 bases, with 11 bases between. This CDR3 comprises 14 residues. Per the germline V gene, CDR1 is FNHDT and CDR2 is SITEND (reference sequence).